This record concerns one T cell receptor (beta chain) sequence. CDR3 length equals 18 residues. The V and J ends lost 4 bases and 4 bases, in that order; junction bases with no gene match: 15. CDR1 and CDR2 from the germline V gene are SGHDN and FVKESK. Per the authors' pipeline: Researchers report that nucleated cell counts were estimated from reference gene primer amplification. Only in-frame clones appear in the TCRdb table, and some are missing; sequencing was by immunoSEQ multiplex PCR. Clone size and the V and J calls come from that table; the DNA yielded D and trimming. The sample lists more than 45,000 clones, about 80% occurring once. The sample belongs to a study of blood T cell repertoires in COVID-19. For the study at large: Acute and convalescent COVID-19 samples came from the United States, Italy and Spain. The analysed material was cDNA or gDNA that came from T cells, B-cell-depleted T cells, or PBMCs.

During active infection, Seattle patients enrolled and were then monitored through disease. The receptor's source is a man older than 75 with COVID-19, enrolled during active disease. The chain joins TRBV14 to TRBJ2-1; 8 bases align to TRBD1. Sequenced material: peripheral blood. DNA of the CDR3: TGTGCCAGCAGCCGAGGTGGACAGGGTTTTAGGCGGTACAATGAGCAGTTCTTC. This sequence encodes CASSRGGQGFRRYNEQFF.